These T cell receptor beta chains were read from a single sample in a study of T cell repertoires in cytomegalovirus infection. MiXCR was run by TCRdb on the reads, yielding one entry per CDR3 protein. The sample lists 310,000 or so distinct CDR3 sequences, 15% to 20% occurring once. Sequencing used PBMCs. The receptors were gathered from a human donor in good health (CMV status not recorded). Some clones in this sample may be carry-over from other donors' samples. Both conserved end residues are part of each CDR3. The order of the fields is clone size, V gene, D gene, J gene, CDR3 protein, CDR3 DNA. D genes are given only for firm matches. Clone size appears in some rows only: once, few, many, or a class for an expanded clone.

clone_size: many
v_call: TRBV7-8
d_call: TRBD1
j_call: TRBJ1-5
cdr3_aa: CASSLGRRGQGPNQPQHF
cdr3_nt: TGTGCCAGCAGCTTAGGAAGGAGAGGACAGGGGCCTAATCAGCCCCAGCATTTT

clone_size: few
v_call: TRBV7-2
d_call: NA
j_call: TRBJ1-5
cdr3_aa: CASSQDSIIGGNQPQHF
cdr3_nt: TGTGCCAGCAGCCAGGACAGCATTATCGGTGGCAATCAGCCCCAGCATTTT

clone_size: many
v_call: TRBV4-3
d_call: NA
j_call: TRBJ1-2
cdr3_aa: CASSQDETVHYGYTF
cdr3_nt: TGCGCCAGCAGCCAAGATGAAACAGTCCACTATGGCTACACCTTC

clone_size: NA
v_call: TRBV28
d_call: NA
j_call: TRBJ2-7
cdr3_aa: CASSLRRGYEQYF
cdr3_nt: TGTGCCAGCAGTTTACGCAGGGGCTACGAGCAGTACTTC

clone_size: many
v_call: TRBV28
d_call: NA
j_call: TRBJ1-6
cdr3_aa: CASSLTGAADNSPLHF
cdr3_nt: TGTGCCAGCAGTTTAACGGGGGCCGCGGATAATTCACCCCTCCACTTT

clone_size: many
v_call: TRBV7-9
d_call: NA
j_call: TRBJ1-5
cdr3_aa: CASSDGGQPQHF
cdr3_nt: TGTGCCAGCAGCGACGGAGGGCAGCCCCAGCATTTT

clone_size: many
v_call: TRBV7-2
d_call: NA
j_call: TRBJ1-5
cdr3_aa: CASSSHRGQPQHF
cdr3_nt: TGTGCCAGCAGCTCCCATCGGGGGCAGCCCCAGCATTTT

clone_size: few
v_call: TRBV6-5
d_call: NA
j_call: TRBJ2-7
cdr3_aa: CASSYSMAGTSPYEQYF
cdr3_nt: TGTGCCAGCAGTTACTCGATGGCAGGGACATCCCCCTACGAGCAGTACTTC

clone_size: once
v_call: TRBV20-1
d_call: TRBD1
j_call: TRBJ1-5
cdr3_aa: CSARTGKYQPQHF
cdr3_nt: TGCAGTGCCCGGACAGGGAAATATCAGCCCCAGCATTTT

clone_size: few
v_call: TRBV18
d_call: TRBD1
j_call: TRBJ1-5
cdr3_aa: CASSSGQGNTQPQHF
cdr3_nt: TGTGCCAGCTCATCTGGACAGGGAAATACTCAGCCCCAGCATTTT

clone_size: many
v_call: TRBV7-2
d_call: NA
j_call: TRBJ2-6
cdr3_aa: CASSPRGDSGANVLTF
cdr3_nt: TGTGCCAGCAGCCCTAGGGGTGACTCTGGGGCCAACGTCCTGACTTTC

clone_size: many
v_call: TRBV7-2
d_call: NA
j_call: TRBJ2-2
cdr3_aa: CASRMGRAGELFF
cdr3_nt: TGTGCCAGCAGGATGGGAAGGGCCGGGGAGCTGTTTTTT

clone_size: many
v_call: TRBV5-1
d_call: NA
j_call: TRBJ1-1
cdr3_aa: CASSLEPDAEAFF
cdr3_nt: TGCGCCAGCAGCTTGGAACCTGATGCTGAAGCTTTCTTT

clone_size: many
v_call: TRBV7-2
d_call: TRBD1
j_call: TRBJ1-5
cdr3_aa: CASSYRDRGDQPQHF
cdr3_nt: TGTGCCAGCAGCTACCGGGACAGGGGTGATCAGCCCCAGCATTTT

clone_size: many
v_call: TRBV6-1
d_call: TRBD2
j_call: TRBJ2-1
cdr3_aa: CASSEEASGGASYNEQFF
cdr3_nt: TGTGCCAGCAGTGAGGAGGCTAGCGGGGGGGCCTCCTACAATGAGCAGTTCTTC

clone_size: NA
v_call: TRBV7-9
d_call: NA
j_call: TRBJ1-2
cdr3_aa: CASSLVLASKGTF
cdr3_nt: TGTGCCAGCAGCTTAGTCCTCGCCTCCAAGGGCACCTTC

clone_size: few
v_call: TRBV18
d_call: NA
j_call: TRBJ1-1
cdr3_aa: CASSPEQGRSEAFF
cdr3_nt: TGTGCCAGCTCACCCGAACAAGGGCGAAGTGAAGCTTTCTTT

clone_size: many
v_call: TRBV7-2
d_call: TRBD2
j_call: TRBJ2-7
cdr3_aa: CASSLYGGVTEQYF
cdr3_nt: TGTGCCAGCAGCTTATACGGGGGGGTAACCGAGCAGTACTTC

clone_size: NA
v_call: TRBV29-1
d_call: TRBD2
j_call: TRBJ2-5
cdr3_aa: CSVQVYGGYRETQYF
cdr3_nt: TGCAGCGTTCAAGTATACGGGGGGTATAGAGAGACCCAGTACTTC

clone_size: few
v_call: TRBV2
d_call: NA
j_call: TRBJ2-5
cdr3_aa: CASSVRNQETQYF
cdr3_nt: TGTGCCAGCAGTGTCCGCAACCAAGAGACCCAGTACTTC

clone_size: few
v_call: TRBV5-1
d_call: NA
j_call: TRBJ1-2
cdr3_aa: CASSPGQISYGYTF
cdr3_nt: TGCGCCAGCAGCCCAGGACAGATTTCTTATGGCTACACCTTC

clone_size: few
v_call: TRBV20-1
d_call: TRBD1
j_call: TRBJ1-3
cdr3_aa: CSAQGAGNTIYF
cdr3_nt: TGCAGTGCCCAGGGGGCTGGAAACACCATATATTTT

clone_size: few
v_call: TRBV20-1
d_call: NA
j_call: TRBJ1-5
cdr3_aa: CSASSDFNQPQHF
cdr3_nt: TGCAGTGCTAGTTCGGACTTCAATCAGCCCCAGCATTTT

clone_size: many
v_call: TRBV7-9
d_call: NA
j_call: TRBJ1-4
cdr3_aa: CASSLLEKLFF
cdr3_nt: TGTGCCAGCAGCTTATTAGAAAAACTGTTTTTT

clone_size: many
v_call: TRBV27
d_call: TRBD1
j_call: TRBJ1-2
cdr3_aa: CASRDRGRGYTF
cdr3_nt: TGTGCCAGCAGGGACAGGGGTCGTGGCTACACCTTC

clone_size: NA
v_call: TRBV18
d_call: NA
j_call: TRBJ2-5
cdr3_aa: CASSPEQQETQYF
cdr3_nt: TGTGCCAGCTCACCTGAACAGCAAGAGACCCAGTACTTC

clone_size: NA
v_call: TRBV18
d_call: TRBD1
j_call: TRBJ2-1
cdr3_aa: CASSPWDSLGHNEQFF
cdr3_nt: TGTGCCAGCTCACCCTGGGACAGTCTCGGGCACAATGAGCAGTTCTTC

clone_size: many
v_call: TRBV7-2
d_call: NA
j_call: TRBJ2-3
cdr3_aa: CASSLVSGTDTQYF
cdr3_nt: TGTGCCAGCAGCTTAGTGTCTGGCACAGATACGCAGTATTTT

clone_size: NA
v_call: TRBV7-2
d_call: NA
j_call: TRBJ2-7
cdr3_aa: CASSPGLVSYEQYF
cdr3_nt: TGTGCCAGCAGCCCGGGACTGGTCTCCTACGAGCAGTACTTC

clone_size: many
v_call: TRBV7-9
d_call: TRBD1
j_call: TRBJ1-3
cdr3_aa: CASSLGDRGREGNTIYF
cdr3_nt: TGTGCCAGCAGCTTAGGAGACAGGGGGCGAGAAGGAAACACCATATATTTT

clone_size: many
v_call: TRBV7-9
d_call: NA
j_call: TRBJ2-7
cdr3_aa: CASSSPGPRAYEQYF
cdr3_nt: TGTGCCAGCAGCTCCCCGGGACCTAGAGCCTACGAGCAGTACTTC

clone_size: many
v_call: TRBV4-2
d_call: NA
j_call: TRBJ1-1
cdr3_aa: CASSQEQRLEAFF
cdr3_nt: TGTGCCAGCAGCCAAGAGCAGCGACTTGAAGCTTTCTTT

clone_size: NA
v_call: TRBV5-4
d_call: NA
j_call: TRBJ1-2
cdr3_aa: CASSLLQGWNYGYTF
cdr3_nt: TGTGCCAGCAGCTTGCTTCAGGGCTGGAACTATGGCTACACCTTC

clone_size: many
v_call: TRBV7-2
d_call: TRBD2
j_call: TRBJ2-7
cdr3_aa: CASSDSGGAAYEQYF
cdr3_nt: TGTGCCAGCAGCGATAGCGGGGGGGCCGCCTACGAGCAGTACTTC

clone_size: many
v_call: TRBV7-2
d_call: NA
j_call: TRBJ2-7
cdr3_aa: CASSIEPGLTYYEQYF
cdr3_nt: TGTGCCAGCAGCATAGAACCGGGACTGACCTACTACGAGCAGTACTTC

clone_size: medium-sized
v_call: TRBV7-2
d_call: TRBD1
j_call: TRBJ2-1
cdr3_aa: CASSFGTGISGEQFF
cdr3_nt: TGTGCCAGCAGCTTTGGGACAGGGATTTCGGGTGAGCAGTTCTTC

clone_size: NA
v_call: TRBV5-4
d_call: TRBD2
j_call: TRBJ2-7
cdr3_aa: CASSLAGPGRDEQYF
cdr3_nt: TGTGCCAGCAGCTTAGCGGGACCCGGCCGCGACGAGCAGTACTTC

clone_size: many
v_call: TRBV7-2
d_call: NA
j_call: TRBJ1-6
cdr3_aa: CASSLVASSYNSPLHF
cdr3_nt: TGTGCCAGCAGCTTAGTAGCCAGCTCCTATAATTCACCCCTCCACTTT

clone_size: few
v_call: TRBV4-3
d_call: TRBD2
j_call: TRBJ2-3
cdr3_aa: CASSHSAGNSTDTQYF
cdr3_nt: TGCGCCAGCAGCCACTCAGCGGGGAATAGCACAGATACGCAGTATTTT

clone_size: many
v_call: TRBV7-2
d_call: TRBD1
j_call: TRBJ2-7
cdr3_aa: CASGTRGTAVSYEQYF
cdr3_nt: TGTGCCAGCGGAACCAGGGGGACAGCGGTCTCCTACGAGCAGTACTTC

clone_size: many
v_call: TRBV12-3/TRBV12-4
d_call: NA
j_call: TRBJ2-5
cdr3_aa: CASSFFPGQIMGETQYF
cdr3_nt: TGTGCCAGCAGTTTTTTCCCGGGACAAATAATGGGGGAGACCCAGTACTTC

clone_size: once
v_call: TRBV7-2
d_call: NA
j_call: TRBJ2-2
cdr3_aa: CASRFDRVKIGELFF
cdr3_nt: TGTGCCAGCAGATTTGACAGAGTAAAAATCGGGGAGCTGTTTTTT

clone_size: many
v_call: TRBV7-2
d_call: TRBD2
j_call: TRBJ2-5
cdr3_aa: CASSFASGGLPTQYF
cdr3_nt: TGTGCCAGCAGCTTCGCTAGCGGGGGACTCCCGACCCAGTACTTC

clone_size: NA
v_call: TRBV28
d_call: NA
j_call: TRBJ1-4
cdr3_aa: CASREGTNEKLFF
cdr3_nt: TGTGCCAGCAGAGAGGGTACTAATGAAAAACTGTTTTTT

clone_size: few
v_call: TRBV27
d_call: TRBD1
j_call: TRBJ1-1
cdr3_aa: CASSLRRDSPSTEAFF
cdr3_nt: TGTGCCAGCAGTTTACGCCGGGACAGTCCTTCCACTGAAGCTTTCTTT

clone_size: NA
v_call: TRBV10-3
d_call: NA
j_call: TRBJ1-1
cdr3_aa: CAISEGSDTYTEAFF
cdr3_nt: TGTGCCATCAGTGAAGGCTCGGACACATACACTGAAGCTTTCTTT

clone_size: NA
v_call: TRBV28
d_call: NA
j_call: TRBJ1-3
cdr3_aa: CASSNSGSPGNTIYF
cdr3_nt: TGTGCCAGCAGTAATTCGGGGAGTCCCGGAAACACCATATATTTT

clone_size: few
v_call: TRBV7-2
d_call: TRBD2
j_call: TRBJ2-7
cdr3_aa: CASSPSSGGLVWEQYF
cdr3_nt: TGTGCCAGCAGCCCCTCTAGCGGGGGGCTCGTGTGGGAGCAGTACTTC

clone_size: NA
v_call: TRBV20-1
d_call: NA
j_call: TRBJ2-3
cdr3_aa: CSAIWQGTDTQYF
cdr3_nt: TGCAGTGCTATATGGCAGGGCACAGATACGCAGTATTTT

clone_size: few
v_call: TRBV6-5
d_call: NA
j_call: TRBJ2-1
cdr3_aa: CASSSNYNLYNEQFF
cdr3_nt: TGTGCCAGCAGTTCTAACTACAACCTCTACAATGAGCAGTTCTTC

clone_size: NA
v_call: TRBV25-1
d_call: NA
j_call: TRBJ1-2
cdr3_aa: CASSEEWAGDYGYTF
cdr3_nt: TGTGCCAGCAGTGAAGAATGGGCAGGAGACTATGGCTACACCTTC

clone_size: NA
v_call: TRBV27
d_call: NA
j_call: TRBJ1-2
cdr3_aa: CASSFGERGYGYTF
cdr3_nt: TGTGCCAGCAGTTTCGGGGAACGCGGCTATGGCTACACCTTC

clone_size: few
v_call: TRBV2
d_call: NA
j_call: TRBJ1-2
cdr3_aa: CASSVATDDYGYTF
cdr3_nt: TGTGCCAGCAGTGTTGCGACCGATGACTATGGCTACACCTTC

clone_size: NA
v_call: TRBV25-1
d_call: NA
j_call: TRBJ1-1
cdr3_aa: CASSELRGINTEAFF
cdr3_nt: TGTGCCAGCAGTGAACTAAGGGGGATCAACACTGAAGCTTTCTTT